This entry lists 32 T cell receptor beta chains sequenced from one sample in a study of shared clonotypes between healthy human individuals. Method: immunoSEQ multiplex PCR; TCRdb's copy keeps in-frame clones and lacks some. The sample records 550,000 to 800,000 clones, about 90% being singletons. The sequencing sample was made of memory CD8+ T cells from PBMCs. Subset given: CD45RO+ cells pooled with CCR7-negative TemRA cells. Receptors were obtained from a man between 18 and 29 years old in good health. Some clones in this sample may be carry-over from other donors' samples.

The rearrangement links TRBV6-1 to TRBJ1-1; no reliable D call. The germline CDR1 and CDR2 sequences are MNHNS and SASEGT. The CDR3 totals 15 residues. Trimming took off 3 bases at V and 3 bases at J, with 14 bases between the two ends. The CDR3 coding sequence is TGTGCCAGCAGTGACCGATCAACGGCGTACACTGAAGCTTTCTTT. Protein product: CASSDRSTAYTEAFF.

The gene calls are TRBV7-9 and TRBJ2-7; 7 bases line up with TRBD1. The CDR3 extends over 14 amino acids. Unmatched junction bases numbered 5, after V lost 1 base and J lost 5 bases. The germline V gene has CDR1 SEHNR and CDR2 FQNEAQ (reference sequence). CDR3 sequence: CASSLVSGGNEQYF. The CDR3 DNA sequence: TGTGCCAGCAGCTTAGTTTCAGGGGGAAACGAGCAGTACTTC.

This clone was picked up many times. V usage is TRBV27 and J usage is TRBJ1-1; D perhaps matches TRBD1 (6 bases). Trimming shortened V by 4 bases and J by 1 base, and 10 bases separated the two germline ends. Germline V gives CDR1 MNHEY, CDR2 SMNVEV (reference sequence). The CDR3 length is 14 residues. The CDR3, as DNA: TGTGCCAGCAGTTACGGGGGCGGGAACACTGAAGCTTTCTTT. Translated: CASSYGGGNTEAFF.

The rearrangement joins TRBV2 to TRBJ2-3, with D perhaps assigned TRBD1 or TRBD2 (6 bases each). The CDR3 length is 17 residues. Germline V gene lookup returns CDR1 SNHLY and CDR2 FYNNEI. V was cut by 5 bases and J by 0 bases, with 18 bases left in between. For the CDR3, the DNA is TGTGCCAGCAGTAGGGGGGAGACAGCTATTAGCACAGATACGCAGTATTTT. Its protein is CASSRGETAISTDTQYF.

This chain connects TRBV7-9 to TRBJ1-4; maybe TRBD1 (5 bases). The germline V gene encodes CDR1 SEHNR and CDR2 FQNEAQ (reference sequence). Trimming removed 1 base from V and 5 bases from J, with 8 bases in between. The CDR3 runs 14 residues. In DNA form, the CDR3 reads TGTGCCAGCAGCTTAGGGACACCGAATGAAAAACTGTTTTTT. Translated, it gives CASSLGTPNEKLFF. The full variable domain, completed using reference TRBV7-9 and TRBJ1-4, is DTGVSQNPRHKITKRGQNVTFRCDPISEHNRLYWYRQTLGQGPEFLTYFQNEAQLEKSRLLSDRFSAERPKGSFSTLEIQRTEQGDSAMYLCASSLGTPNEKLFFGSGTQLSVL.

At least ten counts were recorded for this clone. The chain combines TRBV25-1 with TRBJ2-3; 9 bases are a match to TRBD2. The CDR3 is 14 amino acids. V trimming: 4 bases; J trimming: 6 bases; junction bases outside the gene matches: 5. Per germline, CDR1 MGHDK and CDR2 SYGVNS. The chain's CDR3 is CASSVSGSWDTQYF. As DNA, the CDR3 is TGTGCCAGCAGTGTTAGCGGGAGTTGGGATACGCAGTATTTT.

V usage is TRBV2 and J usage is TRBJ1-2; TRBD1 is a possible D gene (6 bases). This CDR3 contains 15 residues. Germline loops: CDR1 SNHLY, CDR2 FYNNEI. Trimming cost V 3 bases and J 3 bases, with 14 bases left between them. This CDR3 is CASSDWGQVHYGYTF. The CDR3 coding sequence is TGTGCCAGCAGTGATTGGGGGCAGGTACACTATGGCTACACCTTC. The full variable domain, with the rest looked up from reference TRBV2 and TRBJ1-2, is EPEVTQTPSHQVTQMGQEVILRCVPISNHLYFYWYRQILGQKVEFLVSFYNNEISEKSEIFDDQFSVERPDGSNFTLKIRSTKLEDSAMYFCASSDWGQVHYGYTFGSGTRLTVV.

The V gene is TRBV5-1, the J gene TRBJ2-7; 7 bases align to TRBD1. Trimming cost V 0 bases and J 4 bases; bases outside gene matches: 10. Germline CDR1 and CDR2: SGHRS and YFSETQ. The CDR3 has 16 residues. The CDR3 sequence is CASSLVVRDSYYEQYF. Here the CDR3 DNA reads TGCGCCAGCAGCTTGGTTGTCCGGGACAGCTATTACGAGCAGTACTTC.

The J gene is TRBJ2-1, the V gene TRBV30; D gene ambiguous. V was cut by 4 bases and J by 1 base, with 8 bases left in between. The CDR3 extends over 13 amino acids. The germline V gene has CDR1 GTSNPN and CDR2 SVGIG (reference sequence). The CDR3 sequence: CAWMGFSYNEQFF. DNA of the CDR3: TGTGCCTGGATGGGTTTTTCCTACAATGAGCAGTTCTTC.

This clone occurred once. V is TRBV5-1 and J is TRBJ2-7, with D possibly matching TRBD1 (6 bases). Germline V CDR1 and CDR2: SGHRS, YFSETQ. This CDR3 spans 12 amino acids. V lost 2 bases and J lost 3, with 6 bases in between. The CDR3 DNA follows: TGCGCCAGCAGCTTACAGGGCTACGAGCAGTACTTC. Its protein product is CASSLQGYEQYF.

The chain has TRBV15 and TRBJ2-1; D is perhaps TRBD1 (6 bases). V was trimmed by 1 base and J by 0 bases, leaving 7 bases between them. CDR1 LNHNV and CDR2 YYDKDF come from the germline V gene (reference sequence). CDR3 length equals 15 residues. The DNA of the CDR3 is TGTGCCACCAGCAGAGCCAGGGGCTCCTACAATGAGCAGTTCTTC. It specifies CATSRARGSYNEQFF. The full variable domain, with the rest looked up from reference TRBV15 and TRBJ2-1, is DAMVIQNPRYQVTQFGKPVTLSCSQTLNHNVMYWYQQKSSQAPKLLFHYYDKDFNNEADTPDNFQSRRPNTSFCFLDIRSPGLGDTAMYLCATSRARGSYNEQFFGPGTRLTVL.

In this sample, this clone turned up a few times. The CDR3 is CASSDDETQYF. As DNA, the CDR3 is TGTGCCAGCAGCGACGATGAGACCCAGTACTTC. This rearrangement joins TRBV9 to TRBJ2-5; no firm D call. Germline assignment: CDR1 SGDLS and CDR2 YYNGEE. V was trimmed by 3 bases and J by 5 bases, leaving 5 bases between them. CDR3 length: 11 residues.

The chain uses TRBV14 and TRBJ2-1; 7 bases agree with TRBD2. Per germline, CDR1 SGHDN and CDR2 FVKESK. There are 16 residues in the CDR3. The V gene end was trimmed by 4 bases and the J gene end by 0 bases; junction bases not matched to a gene: 6. The CDR3 protein is CASSRTGEGSYNEQFF. CDR3 sequence (DNA): TGTGCCAGCAGCCGCACTGGGGAGGGCTCCTACAATGAGCAGTTCTTC.

V and J are TRBV29-1 and TRBJ2-7; TRBD1 aligns across 7 bases. The CDR3 consists of 14 residues. Germline CDR1 SQVTM, CDR2 ANQGSEA. Trimming took 4 bases from V and 5 from J; bases not matched to a gene: 11. CDR3 sequence: CSVVPDRVANEQYF. CDR3 nucleotide sequence: TGCAGCGTTGTGCCCGACAGGGTTGCGAACGAGCAGTACTTC.

V usage is TRBV7-6 and J usage is TRBJ1-3, with 8 bases matching TRBD1. The CDR3 covers 15 residues. With V trimmed by 5 bases and J by 0 bases, 3 bases remained unmatched. Germline V CDR1 and CDR2: SGHVS, FNYEAQ. The CDR3 sequence is CASSLQGGSGNTIYF. CDR3 in DNA: TGTGCCAGCAGCCTACAGGGGGGCTCTGGAAACACCATATATTTT. Together with reference TRBV7-6 and TRBJ1-3, the CDR3 gives the full variable domain: GAGVSQSPRYKVTKRGQDVALRCDPISGHVSLYWYRQALGQGPEFLTYFNYEAQQDKSGLPNDRFSAERPEGSISTLTIQRTEQRDSAMYRCASSLQGGSGNTIYFGEGSWLTVV.

The V gene is TRBV21-1, the J gene TRBJ1-1; TRBD1 is the table's D call, not checked against the DNA. TRBV21-1 is a documented pseudogene. This CDR3 region has 17 residues. DNA for the CDR3: TGTGCCAGCAGTCCGGGACAGGGGGTGGGAAGGGACACTGAAGCTTTCTTT. Translated, it gives CASSPGQGVGRDTEAFF.

V gene TRBV5-5 combines with J gene TRBJ2-7; perhaps TRBD2 as D (6 bases). CDR1 is SGHKS, CDR2 YYEKEE, per germline (reference sequence). Trimming left V 0 bases short and J 2 bases short, with 12 bases between. The CDR3 loop spans 15 amino acids. The DNA for the CDR3 is TGTGCCAGCAGCTTGGATAGGGACTGGACCTACGAGCAGTACTTC. As protein: CASSLDRDWTYEQYF.

The chain employs TRBV6-1 and TRBJ2-7, with unresolved D. Looked up from germline, CDR1 is MNHNS and CDR2 is SASEGT. The V and J ends lost 2 bases and 0 bases respectively, with 11 bases between them. This CDR3 has 15 amino acids. The CDR3 coding sequence is TGTGCCAGCAGTGAAATATCGTTAGCCTCCTACGAGCAGTACTTC. Translated, it gives CASSEISLASYEQYF.

The gene calls are TRBV5-1 and TRBJ2-7; D possibly corresponds to TRBD2 (5 bases). The germline gives CDR1 SGHRS, CDR2 YFSETQ. This CDR3 region has 12 residues. V was trimmed by 5 bases and J by 5 bases, leaving 11 bases between them. DNA for the CDR3: TGCGCCAGCAGAGGGAGTAGCAACGAGCAGTACTTC. Residues: CASRGSSNEQYF. Variable domain in full (rest from reference TRBV5-1 and TRBJ2-7): KAGVTQTPRYLIKTRGQQVTLSCSPISGHRSVSWYQQTPGQGLQFLFEYFSETQRNKGNFPGRFSGRQFSNSRSEMNVSTLELGDSALYLCASRGSSNEQYFGPGTRLTVT.

V and J are TRBV29-1 and TRBJ2-1, with TRBD2 matching over 8 bases. Germline-derived CDR1 and CDR2 are SQVTM and ANQGSEA. Trimming cost V 1 base and J 4 bases; bases outside gene matches: 15. The CDR3 loop spans 18 amino acids. CDR3 nucleotides: TGCAGCGTTGAAGCGATCGAGAGCGGGGGAGATCTATACAATGAGCAGTTCTTC. It translates to CSVEAIESGGDLYNEQFF.

This chain links TRBV10-2 with TRBJ1-1, with D uncertain. The CDR3 is 14 residues long. V dropped 6 bases and J dropped 1 base, with 12 bases sitting between them. Germline V CDR1 and CDR2: WSHSY, SAAADI. The CDR3 here is CASSSLSRNTEAFF. CDR3 nucleotides: TGCGCCAGCAGCTCCCTATCGAGGAACACTGAAGCTTTCTTT.

The genes are TRBV11-3 and TRBJ2-1, with no clear D. Germline V CDR1 and CDR2: SGHNT, YENEEA. This CDR3 is built from 15 residues. V was shortened by 0 bases and J by 5 bases, with 11 bases between the two germline ends. The CDR3 sequence is CASSLDRGTNNEQFF. The CDR3 nucleotides read TGTGCCAGCAGCTTAGATCGCGGTACGAACAATGAGCAGTTCTTC.

The chain has TRBV28 and TRBJ1-1; D may be TRBD1 (5 bases). This CDR3 has 14 amino acids. Germline CDR1 MDHEN, CDR2 SYDVKM. Trimming removed 2 bases at V and 4 bases at J, with 11 bases between. The CDR3 loop is CASSLMGRGTEAFF. DNA for the CDR3: TGTGCCAGCAGTTTAATGGGGAGGGGCACTGAAGCTTTCTTT. The whole variable domain, remainder taken from reference TRBV28 and TRBJ1-1, is DVKVTQSSRYLVKRTGEKVFLECVQDMDHENMFWYRQDPGLGLRLIYFSYDVKMKEKGDIPEGYSVSREKKERFSLILESASTNQTSMYLCASSLMGRGTEAFFGQGTRLTVV.

The J gene is TRBJ1-2, the V gene TRBV7-9; tentative D call: TRBD1 (5 bases). The V gene's germline CDR1 is SEHNR and CDR2 FQNEAQ (reference sequence). Trimming shortened V by 2 bases and J by 1 base, and 14 bases separated the two germline ends. The CDR3 has 16 residues. Here the CDR3 DNA reads TGTGCCAGCAGCTTATCAGGGAATGATCATAACTATGGCTACACCTTC. Translation: CASSLSGNDHNYGYTF. The variable domain in full, with the rest retrieved from reference TRBV7-9 and TRBJ1-2, is DTGVSQNPRHKITKRGQNVTFRCDPISEHNRLYWYRQTLGQGPEFLTYFQNEAQLEKSRLLSDRFSAERPKGSFSTLEIQRTEQGDSAMYLCASSLSGNDHNYGYTFGSGTRLTVV.

The chain couples TRBV4-1 to TRBJ2-7; D gene ambiguous. Germline V gene sequence: CDR1 MGHRA, CDR2 YSYEKL. The germline V and J ends were trimmed by 3 bases and 5 bases, with 17 bases remaining between them. This CDR3 comprises 15 residues. This chain's CDR3 is CASSQGPLGLDEQYF. The CDR3, as DNA: TGCGCCAGCAGCCAGGGCCCTCTAGGATTGGACGAGCAGTACTTC.

The chain combines TRBV7-9 with TRBJ2-1; 10 positions agree with TRBD2. The germline V gene has CDR1 SEHNR and CDR2 FQNEAQ (reference sequence). V trimming: 1 base; J trimming: 9 bases; junction bases outside the gene matches: 12. CDR3 size: 17 residues. The CDR3 sequence: CASSLGGLAGVWGEQFF. CDR3 sequence (DNA): TGTGCCAGCAGCTTAGGGGGGCTAGCGGGAGTTTGGGGTGAGCAGTTCTTC.

The chain's CDR3 is CASSFTTPTYEQYF. The CDR3 DNA reads TGCGCCAGCAGCTTTACGACACCCACCTACGAGCAGTACTTC. V gene TRBV5-1 combines with J gene TRBJ2-7; D gene ambiguous. This CDR3 region has 14 residues. Trimming pared 2 bases from V and 2 bases from J, leaving 11 bases between. CDR1 is SGHRS, CDR2 YFSETQ, per germline.

The chain uses TRBV6-1 and TRBJ2-7; TRBD2 matches at 9 bases. CDR1 MNHNS and CDR2 SASEGT come from the germline V gene. The CDR3 covers 14 residues. With V trimmed by 1 base and J by 6 bases, 4 bases remained unmatched. CDR3 nucleotide sequence: TGTGCCAGCAGTGAAGGGCGGGAGGGCTCCGAGCAGTACTTC. Translating gives CASSEGREGSEQYF.

The chain employs TRBV9 and TRBJ2-1; D ambiguous. Trimming pared 4 bases from V and 6 bases from J, leaving 5 bases between. The CDR3 sequence is 11 residues long. Germline V gene data show CDR1 as SGDLS and CDR2 as YYNGEE. The CDR3 here is CASSSGNEQFF. The CDR3 DNA is TGTGCCAGCAGCTCCGGCAATGAGCAGTTCTTC.

As to this clone: The same CDR3 is also encoded by other DNA sequences in this sample. The chain employs TRBV7-9 and TRBJ1-4, with D unclear. Germline loops: CDR1 SEHNR, CDR2 FQNEAQ (reference sequence). The CDR3 totals 13 residues. V lost 1 base and J 5 bases, leaving 5 bases between the germline ends. This chain's CDR3 is CASSLVGNEKLFF. The CDR3 DNA follows: TGTGCCAGCAGCTTAGTGGGGAATGAAAAACTGTTTTTT.

This sequence joins TRBV28 and TRBJ2-2; weak D call: TRBD1 (8 bases). The V and J ends lost 5 bases and 11 bases respectively, with 24 bases between them. The CDR3 runs to 16 residues. CDR1 MDHEN and CDR2 SYDVKM come from the germline V gene. The CDR3 sequence: CASSPRGTGGRVELFF. CDR3 in DNA: TGTGCCAGCAGTCCCCGGGGGACAGGAGGGAGGGTTGAGCTGTTTTTT.

The J gene is TRBJ2-2, the V gene TRBV9, with 8 bases aligning to TRBD2. V was pared by 1 base and J by 2 bases, with 7 bases of the junction left unmatched. This CDR3 is built from 17 residues. Per the germline V gene, CDR1 is SGDLS and CDR2 is YYNGEE. For the CDR3, the DNA is TGTGCCAGCAGCGTATCTATACTAGCGGATAACACCGGGGAGCTGTTTTTT. It encodes CASSVSILADNTGELFF.